One and the same sample provided the 17 T cell receptor beta chains below, sequenced in a study of cytomegalovirus exposure and HLA in healthy donors. 60 Vbeta and 13 Jbeta primers were used in PCR. Libraries were prepared by immunoSEQ multiplex PCR; TCRdb keeps only in-frame clonotypes and omits some of them. The data show about 130,000 clones, with under 80% seen just once and 4.3% held by the top ten. Sequencing used PBMCs. These receptors were collected from a man between 18 and 29 years old in good health and CMV-seropositive.

This rearrangement joins TRBV4-1 to TRBJ1-5; TRBD1 aligns across 9 bases. This CDR3 contains 16 residues. The V gene's germline CDR1 is MGHRA and CDR2 YSYEKL. With 3 bases clipped from V and 7 bases from J, the junction kept 10 bases outside the gene matches. CDR3: CASSHTGQGIRQPQHF. CDR3 nucleotide sequence: TGCGCCAGCAGCCACACGGGACAGGGCATACGGCAGCCCCAGCATTTT.

This sequence joins TRBV19 and TRBJ1-2; 10 bases fit TRBD1. Trimming removed 5 bases from V and 6 bases from J; junction bases left unmatched: 6. The germline V gene has CDR1 LNHDA and CDR2 SQIVND (reference sequence). This CDR3 spans 14 amino acids. This CDR3 reads CASSPTDRGHGYTF. The CDR3 nucleotides read TGTGCCAGTAGTCCAACCGACAGGGGGCATGGCTACACCTTC.

The chain employs TRBV6-4 and TRBJ1-2, with D possibly TRBD1 on 5 matching bases. Trimming removed 6 bases at V and 7 bases at J, with 9 bases between. In germline, CDR1 is MRHNA, CDR2 SNTAGT. The CDR3 is made up of 11 amino acids. The CDR3 DNA reads as TGTGCCAGCAGAGGGGTTGGTGGCTACACCTTC. It codes for CASRGVGGYTF.

The chain recombines TRBV29-1 with TRBJ2-2, with D possibly TRBD1 on 6 matching bases. Looked up from germline, CDR1 is SQVTM and CDR2 is ANQGSEA. Trimming took off 0 bases at V and 3 bases at J, with 8 bases between the two ends. The CDR3 contains 14 residues. CDR3 DNA sequence: TGCAGCGTTGAAGACACAGGGTACACCGGGGAGCTGTTTTTT. It yields the protein CSVEDTGYTGELFF.

V is TRBV28 and J is TRBJ1-3, with D tentatively TRBD1 (5 bases). V gave up 6 bases and J gave up 2 bases, with 11 bases separating them. The CDR3 runs to 14 residues. Germline V gene sequence: CDR1 MDHEN, CDR2 SYDVKM. CDR3 loop: CASRLVGAGNTIYF. The CDR3 DNA reads TGTGCCAGCAGGCTCGTAGGGGCTGGAAACACCATATATTTT.

Here the CDR3 DNA reads TGTGCCAGCAGCTCTACTAGCGGGAGAGGAGAGACCCAGTACTTC. The encoded protein is CASSSTSGRGETQYF. The chain uses TRBV7-9 and TRBJ2-5, with TRBD2 identical over 11 bases. The CDR3 sequence is 15 residues long. Germline-derived CDR1 and CDR2 are SEHNR and FQNEAQ (reference sequence). V gave up 4 bases and J gave up 4 bases; unmatched junction bases: 5. Combining the CDR3 with reference TRBV7-9 and TRBJ2-5 gives the whole variable domain DTGVSQNPRHKITKRGQNVTFRCDPISEHNRLYWYRQTLGQGPEFLTYFQNEAQLEKSRLLSDRFSAERPKGSFSTLEIQRTEQGDSAMYLCASSSTSGRGETQYFGPGTRLLVL.

This clone was seen a handful of times. This sample also contains other DNA sequences that code for the same CDR3. The chain uses TRBV28 and TRBJ1-5; D is perhaps TRBD1 (6 bases). Germline V gene data show CDR1 as MDHEN and CDR2 as SYDVKM. Trimming took 2 bases from V and 4 from J, leaving 9 bases between them. The CDR3 totals 14 residues. DNA of the CDR3: TGTGCCAGCAGTTTAGGACAGTCAAATCAGCCCCAGCATTTT. Translation gives CASSLGQSNQPQHF.

The V call is TRBV19, the J call TRBJ1-5; D remains unclear. Per germline, CDR1 LNHDA and CDR2 SQIVND (reference sequence). The CDR3 sequence is 13 residues long. Trimming removed 0 bases at V and 5 bases at J, with 5 bases between. DNA of the CDR3: TGTGCCAGTAGTATAGATCTTGATCAGCCCCAGCATTTT. It specifies CASSIDLDQPQHF.

The rearrangement links TRBV11-2 to TRBJ2-7; D is undetermined. The CDR3 spans 14 residues. Germline assignment: CDR1 SGHAT and CDR2 FQNNGV. Trimming took off 1 base at V and 3 bases at J, with 10 bases between the two ends. CDR3 DNA sequence: TGTGCCAGCAGCTTAGGAATGGAGTACTACGAGCAGTACTTC. Protein sequence: CASSLGMEYYEQYF.

This clone appeared once. CDR3 bases: TGTGCCAGCAGTCACAGGGGCGAAGAGACCCAGTACTTC. Its translation is CASSHRGEETQYF. The rearrangement joins TRBV27 to TRBJ2-5; 7 bases fit TRBD1. The germline V gene encodes CDR1 MNHEY and CDR2 SMNVEV (reference sequence). The CDR3 has 13 amino acids. The ends lost 5 bases at V and 3 bases at J; junction bases unmatched: 3.

This chain links TRBV21-1 with TRBJ1-5; TRBD1, as called in the table, went unchecked against the DNA. TRBV21-1 is annotated as a pseudogene. The CDR3 is 15 amino acids. The chain's CDR3 is CASSKVGHPNQPQHF. DNA for the CDR3: TGTGCCAGCAGCAAAGTGGGACACCCGAATCAGCCCCAGCATTTT.

CDR3 sequence reads: CASSMGRGLDNSPLHF. DNA for the CDR3: TGTGCCAGTAGTATGGGCAGGGGGCTTGATAATTCACCCCTCCACTTT. The chain links TRBV19 to TRBJ1-6; 8 bases agree with TRBD1. Looked up from germline, CDR1 is LNHDA and CDR2 is SQIVND (reference sequence). The CDR3 has 16 residues. V gave up 3 bases and J gave up 5 bases; unmatched junction bases: 6.

The V call is TRBV6-5, the J call TRBJ2-1, with 9 nucleotides matching TRBD2. V shed 5 bases and J 6 bases; nucleotides not matched to a gene: 8. Germline V CDR1 and CDR2: MNHEY, SVGAGI. The CDR3 is 15 amino acids. CDR3 in DNA: TGTGCCAGCAGTCCCCTTGGCGGGGGGGGCAATGAGCAGTTCTTC. Translated, it gives CASSPLGGGGNEQFF.

The chain couples TRBV6-4 to TRBJ1-1; D not resolved. Germline CDR1 MRHNA, CDR2 SNTAGT. The CDR3 totals 15 residues. V was trimmed by 3 bases and J by 0 bases, leaving 11 bases between them. CDR3 sequence reads: CASSEMADMNTEAFF. In DNA, the CDR3 is TGTGCCAGCAGTGAAATGGCAGACATGAACACTGAAGCTTTCTTT.

CDR3 DNA: TGTGCCATCAGTGTACCCGGGACAGGGGAGGGCGAGCAGTACTTC. Residues: CAISVPGTGEGEQYF. V and J are TRBV10-3 and TRBJ2-7; TRBD1 matches at 10 bases. Germline V gene lookup returns CDR1 ENHRY and CDR2 SYGVKD. The CDR3 is made up of 15 amino acids. After removal of 4 bases from V and 6 bases from J, the junction contained 9 bases not matched to a gene.

V gene TRBV27 combines with J gene TRBJ1-2; D may be TRBD1 (5 bases). The CDR3 extends over 14 amino acids. Germline V gene lookup returns CDR1 MNHEY and CDR2 SMNVEV (reference sequence). The V gene lost 6 bases and the J gene lost 6 bases, with 17 bases spanning the gap. The CDR3 spells CASRRSGEGHGYTF. In nucleotides, the CDR3 is TGTGCCAGCAGGCGCTCGGGGGAAGGACATGGCTACACCTTC.

This clone was seen a single time. The gene calls are TRBV29-1 and TRBJ2-5; no clear D. CDR1 and CDR2 from the germline V gene are SQVTM and ANQGSEA. Trimming cost V 2 bases and J 2 bases, with 6 bases left between them. The CDR3 is made up of 12 amino acids. DNA for the CDR3: TGCAGCGTTGAATTTATTCAAGAGACCCAGTACTTC. This translates into CSVEFIQETQYF. Full variable domain (outside the CDR3, taken from reference TRBV29-1 and TRBJ2-5): SAVISQKPSRDICQRGTSLTIQCQVDSQVTMMFWYRQQPGQSLTLIATANQGSEATYESGFVIDKFPISRPNLTFSTLTVSNMSPEDSSIYLCSVEFIQETQYFGPGTRLLVL.